Described below is a single TCR beta chain sequence and its context. What it binds is not known. The sample has other DNA sequences that encode this CDR3 too. The data originate from a study of T cell responses to AZD1222 COVID-19 vaccine. Study-wide points: Only six AZD1222 recipients tested seropositive at baseline. Donor demographics were predominantly white British with a female majority; clonal diversity may be underestimated.

Profiled with immunoSEQ multiplex PCR; TCRdb holds only in-frame clones, not every one. The table includes roughly 100,000 clones, about 88% detected once. The TCR originated in an adult in good health. Sequenced material: peripheral blood, taken on day 0 of AZD1222 vaccination.

The CDR3 region has the DNA TGCGCCAGCAGCCTGGACGGGAACTATGGCTACACCTTC. This encodes CASSLDGNYGYTF. The chain combines TRBV5-1 with TRBJ1-2; D is uncertain. The germline V gene has CDR1 SGHRS and CDR2 YFSETQ. Trimming stripped 4 bases from V and 2 bases from J, with 9 bases between. This CDR3 contains 13 residues.